These T cell receptor beta chains were read from a single sample in a study of T cell responses to AZD1222 COVID-19 vaccine. Only in-frame clones appear in the TCRdb table, and some are missing; sequencing was by immunoSEQ multiplex PCR. The sample lists about 86,000 clones; about 90% were seen once. The sequencing used peripheral blood, collected 28 days after the second AZD1222 dose. Every receptor here comes from an adult who received the AZD1222 COVID-19 vaccine. Each CDR3 is given with its conserved first and last residue. D genes are given only for firm matches. Not all rows give a size; the values are once, few, many and, for expanded clones, a class.

>NA|NA|TRBV19|15|TRBJ1-5
CASSIAGFSNQPQHF
TGTGCCAGTAGTATAGCAGGGTTTTCCAATCAGCCCCAGCATTTT
>NA|NA|TRBV2|14|TRBJ1-1
CASSGRTGTSEAFF
TGTGCCAGCAGTGGCCGGACCGGGACCTCTGAAGCTTTCTTT
>once|NA|TRBV6-1|17|TRBJ1-5
CASSELATRGVYQPQHF
TGTGCCAGCAGTGAACTGGCGACCAGGGGCGTTTATCAGCCCCAGCATTTT
>once|NA|TRBV27|14|TRBJ1-6
CASSVKRHNPPLHF
TGTGCCAGCAGTGTCAAAAGGCATAACCCACCCCTCCACTTT
>NA|TRBD2|TRBV7-8|15|TRBJ2-1
CASSLTSGLLNEQFF
TGTGCCAGCAGCCTTACTAGCGGGCTGTTGAATGAGCAGTTCTTC
>NA|TRBD2|TRBV29-1|16|TRBJ2-5
CSVDYGTSSRWKTQYF
TGCAGCGTTGACTACGGGACTAGCAGTCGATGGAAGACCCAGTACTTC
>NA|NA|TRBV12-5|13|TRBJ1-6
CASALEGPRPLHF
TGTGCTAGTGCCCTAGAAGGACCGAGACCCCTCCACTTT
>few|NA|TRBV3-1/TRBV3-2|15|TRBJ2-7
CASGTIAWGSYEQYF
TGTGCCAGCGGAACAATAGCCTGGGGCTCCTACGAGCAGTACTTC
>NA|NA|TRBV29-1|13|TRBJ2-7
CSVEDVQKYEQYF
TGCAGCGTTGAAGATGTCCAGAAATACGAGCAGTACTTC
>NA|NA|TRBV28|16|TRBJ1-4
CASRGTEKRVYEKLFF
TGTGCCAGCAGAGGAACAGAGAAAAGGGTCTACGAAAAACTGTTTTTT
>NA|TRBD1|TRBV24-1|15|TRBJ2-5
CATSDPTGAAETQYF
TGTGCCACCAGTGATCCGACAGGGGCTGCGGAGACCCAGTACTTC
>once|NA|TRBV7-2|17|TRBJ1-6
CASSYEGRVLGGSPLHF
TGTGCCAGCAGCTACGAGGGTCGGGTCCTTGGAGGTTCACCCCTCCACTTT
>NA|NA|TRBV4-1|15|TRBJ2-1
CASSQGETGYGEQFF
TGCGCCAGCAGCCAAGGCGAGACGGGGTATGGTGAGCAGTTCTTC
>once|TRBD1|TRBV9|15|TRBJ1-6
CASSVESTGRSPLHF
TGTGCCAGCAGCGTAGAGTCGACAGGGCGTTCACCCCTCCACTTT
>NA|NA|TRBV9|14|TRBJ1-2
CASSEDVANYGYTF
TGTGCCAGCAGCGAGGACGTAGCTAACTATGGCTACACCTTC
>NA|TRBD1|TRBV6-5|15|TRBJ1-6
CASSLLGTGNRALHF
TGTGCCAGCAGTCTTCTTGGGACAGGGAATAGGGCCCTCCACTTT
>NA|NA|TRBV6-5|12|TRBJ1-5
CASISGEQPQHF
TGTGCCAGCATATCAGGGGAGCAGCCCCAGCATTTT
>once|NA|TRBV5-4|14|TRBJ1-1
CASSYGQFNTEAFF
TGTGCCAGCAGCTACGGACAGTTTAACACTGAAGCTTTCTTT
>NA|NA|TRBV3-1/TRBV3-2|13|TRBJ2-7
CASSQATGSEQYF
TGTGCCAGCAGCCAAGCTACAGGGTCCGAGCAGTACTTC
>NA|NA|TRBV10-3|13|TRBJ1-3
CAISEGNTNTIYF
TGTGCCATCAGTGAAGGGAACACAAACACCATATATTTT
>NA|NA|TRBV18|16|TRBJ1-3
CASSSWGESSGNTIYF
TGTGCCAGCTCATCATGGGGGGAAAGCTCTGGAAACACCATATATTTT
>NA|NA|TRBV11-2|13|TRBJ2-2
CASAPTNTGELFF
TGTGCCAGCGCCCCCACGAACACCGGGGAGCTGTTTTTT
>NA|NA|TRBV11-2|15|TRBJ2-1
CASSHWGDTYNEQFF
TGTGCCAGCAGCCATTGGGGGGACACCTACAATGAGCAGTTCTTC
>once|TRBD2|TRBV4-3|17|TRBJ2-5
CASSPRLAGGPGETQYF
TGCGCCAGCAGCCCCAGGCTAGCGGGAGGGCCTGGAGAGACCCAGTACTTC
>NA|NA|TRBV27|12|TRBJ2-7
CASSFPGREQYF
TGTGCCAGCAGTTTTCCGGGCCGGGAGCAGTACTTC
>NA|NA|TRBV5-1|14|TRBJ1-2
CASSLEPSNYGYTF
TGCGCCAGCAGCTTGGAACCCTCTAACTATGGCTACACCTTC